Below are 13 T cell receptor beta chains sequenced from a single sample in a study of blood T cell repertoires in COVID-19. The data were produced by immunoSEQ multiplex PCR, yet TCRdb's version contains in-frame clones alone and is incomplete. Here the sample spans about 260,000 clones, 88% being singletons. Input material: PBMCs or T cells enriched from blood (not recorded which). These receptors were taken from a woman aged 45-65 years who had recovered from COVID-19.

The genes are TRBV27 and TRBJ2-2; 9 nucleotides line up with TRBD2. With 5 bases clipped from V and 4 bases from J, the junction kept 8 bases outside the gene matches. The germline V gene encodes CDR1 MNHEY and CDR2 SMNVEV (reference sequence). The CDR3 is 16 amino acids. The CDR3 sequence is CASSPPGLALTGELFF. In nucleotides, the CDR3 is TGTGCCAGCAGTCCGCCGGGACTAGCCCTCACCGGGGAGCTGTTTTTT.

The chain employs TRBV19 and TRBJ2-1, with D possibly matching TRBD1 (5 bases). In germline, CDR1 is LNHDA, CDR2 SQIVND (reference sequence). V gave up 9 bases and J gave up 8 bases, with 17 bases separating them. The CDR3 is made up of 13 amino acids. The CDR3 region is CASRRQYSYEQFF. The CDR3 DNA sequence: TGTGCCAGCCGGAGACAGTATTCTTATGAGCAGTTCTTC.

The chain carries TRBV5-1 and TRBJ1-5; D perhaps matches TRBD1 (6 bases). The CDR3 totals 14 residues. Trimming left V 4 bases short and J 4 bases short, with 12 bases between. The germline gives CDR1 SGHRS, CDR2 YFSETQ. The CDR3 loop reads CASSADSPNQPQHF. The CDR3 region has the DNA TGCGCCAGCAGCGCGGACAGCCCGAATCAGCCCCAGCATTTT. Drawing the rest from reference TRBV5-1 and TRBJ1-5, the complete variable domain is KAGVTQTPRYLIKTRGQQVTLSCSPISGHRSVSWYQQTPGQGLQFLFEYFSETQRNKGNFPGRFSGRQFSNSRSEMNVSTLELGDSALYLCASSADSPNQPQHFGDGTRLSIL.

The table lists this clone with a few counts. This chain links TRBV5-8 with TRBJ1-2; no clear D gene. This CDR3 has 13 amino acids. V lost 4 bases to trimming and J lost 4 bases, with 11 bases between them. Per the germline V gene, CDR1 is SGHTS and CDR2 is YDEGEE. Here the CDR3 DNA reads TGTGCCAGCAGCCGACGGGTAGTCTATGGCTACACCTTC. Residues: CASSRRVVYGYTF. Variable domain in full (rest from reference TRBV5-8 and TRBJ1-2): EAGVTQSPTHLIKTRGQQATLRCSPISGHTSVYWYQQALGLGLQFLLWYDEGEERNRGNFPPRFSGRQFPNYSSELNVNALELEDSALYLCASSRRVVYGYTFGSGTRLTVV.

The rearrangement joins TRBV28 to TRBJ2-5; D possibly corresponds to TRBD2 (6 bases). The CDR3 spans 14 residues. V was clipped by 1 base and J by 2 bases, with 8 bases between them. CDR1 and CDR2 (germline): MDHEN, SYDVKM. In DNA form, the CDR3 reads TGTGCCAGCAGTTTATCGCTAGCGCAAGAGACCCAGTACTTC. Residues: CASSLSLAQETQYF.

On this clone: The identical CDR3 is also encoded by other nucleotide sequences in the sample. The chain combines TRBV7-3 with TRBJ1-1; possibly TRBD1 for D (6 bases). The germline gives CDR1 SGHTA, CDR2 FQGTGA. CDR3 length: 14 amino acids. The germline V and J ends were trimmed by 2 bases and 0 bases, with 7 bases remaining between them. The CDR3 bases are TGTGCCAGCAGCTTAGGGGGCCTGAACACTGAAGCTTTCTTT. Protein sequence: CASSLGGLNTEAFF.

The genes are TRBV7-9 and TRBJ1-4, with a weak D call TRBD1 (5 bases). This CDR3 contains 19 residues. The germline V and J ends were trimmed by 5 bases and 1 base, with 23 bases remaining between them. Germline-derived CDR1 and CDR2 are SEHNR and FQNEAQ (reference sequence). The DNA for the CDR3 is TGTGCCAGCAGCCCAGGGTTCGATGCATTATCTAGAACTAATGAAAAACTGTTTTTT. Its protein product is CASSPGFDALSRTNEKLFF. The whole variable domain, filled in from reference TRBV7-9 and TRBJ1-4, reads DTGVSQNPRHKITKRGQNVTFRCDPISEHNRLYWYRQTLGQGPEFLTYFQNEAQLEKSRLLSDRFSAERPKGSFSTLEIQRTEQGDSAMYLCASSPGFDALSRTNEKLFFGSGTQLSVL.

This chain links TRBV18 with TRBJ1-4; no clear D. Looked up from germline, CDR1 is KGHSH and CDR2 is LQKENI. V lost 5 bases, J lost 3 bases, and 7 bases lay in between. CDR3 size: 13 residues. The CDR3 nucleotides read TGTGCCAGCTCAGAACAGTCTAATGAAAAACTGTTTTTT. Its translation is CASSEQSNEKLFF.

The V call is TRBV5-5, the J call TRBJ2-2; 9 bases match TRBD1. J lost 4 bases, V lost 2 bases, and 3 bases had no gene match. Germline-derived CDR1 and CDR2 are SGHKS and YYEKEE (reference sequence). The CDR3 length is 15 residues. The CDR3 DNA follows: TGTGCCAGCAGCTTCTGGACAGGGGCCACCGGGGAGCTGTTTTTT. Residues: CASSFWTGATGELFF.

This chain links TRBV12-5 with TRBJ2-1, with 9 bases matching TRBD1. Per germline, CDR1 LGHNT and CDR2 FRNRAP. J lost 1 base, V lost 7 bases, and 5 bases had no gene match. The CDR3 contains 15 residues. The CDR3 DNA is TGTGCTAGTGCCCTGGGACAGGGTTCCTACAATGAGCAGTTCTTC. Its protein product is CASALGQGSYNEQFF. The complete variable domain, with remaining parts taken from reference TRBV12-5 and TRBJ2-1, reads DARVTQTPRHKVTEMGQEVTMRCQPILGHNTVFWYRQTMMQGLELLAYFRNRAPLDDSGMPKDRFSAEMPDATLATLKIQPSEPRDSAVYFCASALGQGSYNEQFFGPGTRLTVL.

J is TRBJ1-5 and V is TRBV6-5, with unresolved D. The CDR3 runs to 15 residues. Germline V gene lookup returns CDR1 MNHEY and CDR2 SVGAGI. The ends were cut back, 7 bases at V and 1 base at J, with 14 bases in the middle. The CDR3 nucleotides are TGTGCCAGCATCGAGCCCTTCACCAGCAATCAGCCCCAGCATTTT. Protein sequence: CASIEPFTSNQPQHF.

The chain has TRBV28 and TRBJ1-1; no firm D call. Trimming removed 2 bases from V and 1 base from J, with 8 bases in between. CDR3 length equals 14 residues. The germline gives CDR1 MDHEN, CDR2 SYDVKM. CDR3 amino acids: CASSLTMRNTEAFF. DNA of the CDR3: TGTGCCAGCAGTTTAACGATGAGGAACACTGAAGCTTTCTTT. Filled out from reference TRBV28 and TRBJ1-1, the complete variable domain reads DVKVTQSSRYLVKRTGEKVFLECVQDMDHENMFWYRQDPGLGLRLIYFSYDVKMKEKGDIPEGYSVSREKKERFSLILESASTNQTSMYLCASSLTMRNTEAFFGQGTRLTVV.

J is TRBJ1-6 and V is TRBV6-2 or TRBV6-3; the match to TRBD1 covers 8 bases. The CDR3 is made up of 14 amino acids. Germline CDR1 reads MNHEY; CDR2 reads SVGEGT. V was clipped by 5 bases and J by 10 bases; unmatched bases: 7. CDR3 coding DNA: TGTGCCAGCAGTACCGACAGGGGAAGCTCACCCCTCCACTTT. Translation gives CASSTDRGSSPLHF.